A single sample gave rise to the 3 T cell receptor beta chains below, sequenced in a study of T cell changes during pregnancy in multiple sclerosis. Using immunoSEQ multiplex PCR, the repertoire was profiled, and TCRdb retains in-frame clones only, with some absent. The data contain approximately 100,000 clones, 90% to 95% of them seen just once; the ten biggest clones take up about 2%. The source was peripheral blood, collected in the third trimester of pregnancy. These receptors were obtained from a female donor with multiple sclerosis, enrolled in a pregnancy study.

The V gene is TRBV5-5, the J gene TRBJ2-7; TRBD1 matches at 10 bases. CDR3 length equals 15 residues. V gave up 4 bases and J gave up 6 bases; unmatched junction bases: 10. Germline CDR1 and CDR2: SGHKS and YYEKEE (reference sequence). CDR3 protein: CASSPTGTGVSEQYF. The CDR3 DNA follows: TGTGCCAGCAGCCCAACCGGGACAGGGGTCTCCGAGCAGTACTTC.

The chain combines TRBV2 with TRBJ2-2, with TRBD2 identical over 8 bases. Germline V CDR1 and CDR2: SNHLY, FYNNEI. V lost 8 bases to trimming and J lost 4 bases; unmatched junction nucleotides: 6. CDR3 length: 14 amino acids. CDR3 residues: CASVREEGTGELFF. CDR3 coding DNA: TGTGCCAGCGTGCGGGAGGAAGGCACCGGGGAGCTGTTTTTT.

This sequence joins TRBV21-1 and TRBJ2-3; TRBD2 is the table's D call and was not checked against the DNA. TRBV21-1 is given as a pseudogene. CDR3 size: 15 residues. The CDR3: CASGRLAGRTDTQYF. The CDR3 DNA reads TGTGCCAGCGGCAGACTAGCGGGGCGCACAGATACGCAGTATTTT.